This T cell receptor (beta chain) was sequenced in a study of cytomegalovirus exposure and HLA in healthy donors. Study overall: Earlier, 95 million to 120 million unique TCR beta sequences were recovered from about 179 million T cells by an analysis.

In the PCR, 60 Vbeta and 13 Jbeta primers were used. The table came from immunoSEQ multiplex PCR; TCRdb's copy has only in-frame clones and leaves some out. The profile shows about 160,000 clones, 77% of them singletons. Overall study findings and caveats: TCR beta V- and J-gene trimming was later associated with a missense DCLRE1C variant. In vitro work confirmed that a few CMV-associated chains recognize CMV antigens. A likely sequencing artifact accounted for one observed cluster of highly shared sequence variants.

On this clone: The target antigen is unknown.

Germline lookup yields CDR1 LNHDA and CDR2 SQIVND (reference sequence). This CDR3 spans 13 amino acids. V lost 5 bases and J 4 bases, leaving 9 bases between the germline ends. What was sequenced was PBMCs. The clonotype comes from a man between 50 and 59 years old in good health and CMV-seropositive. This chain joins TRBV19 and TRBJ1-5, with a possible D match to TRBD1 (6 bases). The CDR3 coding sequence is TGTGCCAGTAGTCTCCAGGGGAATCAGCCCCAGCATTTT. It specifies CASSLQGNQPQHF.